The clone carrying this T cell receptor beta chain was recorded only once. Its ends do not fully match the called genes, so a read error is possible. These data belong to a study of blood T cell repertoires in COVID-19. Measured with immunoSEQ multiplex PCR; TCRdb has only the in-frame clones, and not every one. The sample consists of under 300,000 clones, around 84% of them appearing once. The TCR originated in a man younger than 35 who had recovered from COVID-19. Sequencing used PBMCs or T cells enriched from blood (not recorded which).

In DNA form, the CDR3 reads TGCGCCAGCAGCTTGGCTCAGGTCAGCTACCAGCAGTACTTC. It translates to CASSLAQVSYQQYF. This chain connects TRBV5-1 to TRBJ2-7; no definite D call. The CDR3 is 14 amino acids. In germline, CDR1 is SGHRS, CDR2 YFSETQ.